Following are 29 T cell receptor beta chains from one sample sequenced in a study of blood T cell repertoires in COVID-19. Profiled with immunoSEQ multiplex PCR; TCRdb holds only in-frame clones, not every one. The table records around 270,000 clones, 86% of them present only once. Material for sequencing was peripheral blood. These receptors all stem from a middle-aged man who had recovered from COVID-19.

V is TRBV5-1 and J is TRBJ2-1, with TRBD2 matching 9 bases. V shed 0 bases, J shed 6 bases, and the junction held 1 base outside the gene matches. CDR1 SGHRS and CDR2 YFSETQ come from the germline V gene. The CDR3 has 14 amino acids. For the CDR3, the DNA is TGCGCCAGCAGCTTGGCTAGCGGGGCCAATGAGCAGTTCTTC. As protein: CASSLASGANEQFF.

The J gene is TRBJ2-1, the V gene TRBV9; possibly TRBD2 for D (6 bases). The V gene's germline CDR1 is SGDLS and CDR2 YYNGEE. V was clipped by 3 bases and J by 8 bases, with 15 bases between them. The CDR3 runs 14 residues. In nucleotides, the CDR3 is TGTGCCAGCAGCGGACCCCGGGACTTCGATGAGCAGTTCTTC. Protein: CASSGPRDFDEQFF.

This chain uses TRBV7-2 with TRBJ1-3, with D unclear. V lost 6 bases and J lost 4, with 25 bases in between. This CDR3 contains 18 residues. Germline assignment: CDR1 SGHTA and CDR2 FQGNSA. The CDR3 nucleotides read TGTGCCAGCAGTCTCTCCCAGTGGAGGGCGACGCGCGGAAACACCATATATTTT. Its translation: CASSLSQWRATRGNTIYF.

V is TRBV27 and J is TRBJ2-3; a possible D gene is TRBD2 (5 bases). CDR1 is MNHEY and CDR2 is SMNVEV in the germline V gene (reference sequence). This CDR3 is built from 15 residues. Trimming removed 4 bases from V and 2 bases from J, with 13 bases in between. In DNA form, the CDR3 reads TGTGCCAGCAGTTACGTTGCGGGCATCACAGATACGCAGTATTTT. It specifies CASSYVAGITDTQYF.

The rearrangement uses TRBV7-6 and TRBJ2-1; D unresolved. The V end lost 1 base, the J end lost 5 bases, and 6 bases lay between the germline ends. The CDR3 length is 13 residues. Per the germline V gene, CDR1 is SGHVS and CDR2 is FNYEAQ. The CDR3 loop is CASSLVVDNEQFF. DNA of the CDR3: TGTGCCAGCAGCTTAGTAGTAGACAATGAGCAGTTCTTC.

The J gene is TRBJ1-2, the V gene TRBV30, with D possibly TRBD1 on 5 matching bases. This CDR3 contains 12 residues. CDR1 GTSNPN and CDR2 SVGIG come from the germline V gene (reference sequence). V dropped 7 bases and J dropped 2 bases, with 11 bases sitting between them. CDR3 in DNA: TGTGCCTCTACGGCAGGGAACTATGGCTACACCTTC. Its translation is CASTAGNYGYTF. The whole variable domain, filled in from reference TRBV30 and TRBJ1-2, reads SQTIHQWPATLVQPVGSPLSLECTVEGTSNPNLYWYRQAAGRGLQLLFYSVGIGQISSEVPQNLSASRPQDRQFILSSKKLLLSDSGFYLCASTAGNYGYTFGSGTRLTVV.

V gene TRBV12-3 or TRBV12-4 combines with J gene TRBJ2-1, with a weak D call TRBD2 (6 bases). The CDR3 extends over 13 amino acids. V lost 7 bases, J lost 7 bases, and 14 bases lay in between. The CDR3 DNA reads as TGTGCCAGCACCCCGGGACTCGGAAATGAGCAGTTCTTC. Its translation: CASTPGLGNEQFF.

This chain uses TRBV4-3 with TRBJ2-7, with no clear D. CDR3 size: 16 residues. Germline lookup yields CDR1 LGHNA and CDR2 YSLEER. Trimming took off 3 bases at V and 0 bases at J, with 15 bases between the two ends. The CDR3 nucleotides read TGCGCCAGCAGCCAGAATCAGGCCTCAAGCTCCTACGAGCAGTACTTC. This gives the protein CASSQNQASSSYEQYF.

The chain carries TRBV7-2 and TRBJ1-2; 7 nucleotides align to TRBD1. CDR1 is SGHTA and CDR2 is FQGNSA in the germline V gene. With V trimmed by 5 bases and J by 5 bases, 14 bases remained unmatched. The CDR3 covers 16 residues. CDR3 coding DNA: TGTGCCAGCAGCCCAGGGACAGCGCAGGGTTATTATGGCTACACCTTC. Encoded protein: CASSPGTAQGYYGYTF.

The chain is built from TRBV12-5 and TRBJ2-6, with D possibly matching TRBD2 (6 bases). Germline V gives CDR1 LGHNT, CDR2 FRNRAP. V lost 6 bases and J lost 2, with 14 bases in between. This CDR3 is 16 amino acids long. CDR3 in amino acids: CASGRDFSTGANVLTF. Here the CDR3 DNA reads TGTGCTAGTGGCCGGGACTTTTCTACTGGGGCCAACGTCCTGACTTTC.

The chain combines TRBV11-2 with TRBJ1-4, with D possibly TRBD1 on 5 matching bases. CDR1 and CDR2 from the germline V gene are SGHAT and FQNNGV. V gave up 1 base and J gave up 5 bases, with 14 bases separating them. The CDR3 covers 16 residues. CDR3 in amino acids: CASSLGQVRENEKLFF. For the CDR3, the DNA is TGTGCCAGCAGCTTAGGGCAGGTCAGGGAAAATGAAAAACTGTTTTTT.

This chain uses TRBV2 with TRBJ2-7; unclear D gene. This CDR3 has 12 amino acids. Trimming took off 4 bases at V and 0 bases at J, with 4 bases between the two ends. Germline V gene sequence: CDR1 SNHLY, CDR2 FYNNEI. Written as DNA, the CDR3 is TGTGCCAGCAGTGTCGTCTCCTACGAGCAGTACTTC. Protein: CASSVVSYEQYF. The full variable domain, completed using reference TRBV2 and TRBJ2-7, is EPEVTQTPSHQVTQMGQEVILRCVPISNHLYFYWYRQILGQKVEFLVSFYNNEISEKSEIFDDQFSVERPDGSNFTLKIRSTKLEDSAMYFCASSVVSYEQYFGPGTRLTVT.

J is TRBJ2-1 and V is TRBV19, with TRBD2 matching over 11 bases. The CDR3 contains 16 residues. Germline assignment: CDR1 LNHDA and CDR2 SQIVND (reference sequence). The ends lost 2 bases at V and 7 bases at J; junction bases unmatched: 7. CDR3 sequence (DNA): TGTGCCAGTAGTATATTCGGGCTAGCGGGAGGAAATGAGCAGTTCTTC. As protein: CASSIFGLAGGNEQFF. Based on the CDR3 plus reference TRBV19 and TRBJ2-1, the full variable domain is DGGITQSPKYLFRKEGQNVTLSCEQNLNHDAMYWYRQDPGQGLRLIYYSQIVNDFQKGDIAEGYSVSREKKESFPLTVTSAQKNPTAFYLCASSIFGLAGGNEQFFGPGTRLTVL.

This clone has just a few counts. The chain uses TRBV4-1 and TRBJ1-4, with 9 bases identical to TRBD1. Germline lookup yields CDR1 MGHRA and CDR2 YSYEKL. The trim removed 4 bases at V and 4 bases at J, leaving 7 bases unmatched. This CDR3 comprises 16 residues. The CDR3 region has the DNA TGCGCCAGCAGCCCGGGACAGGGTTCGAGTAATGAAAAACTGTTTTTT. Amino acids: CASSPGQGSSNEKLFF.

The rearrangement joins TRBV7-9 to TRBJ2-7; D might be TRBD1 (5 bases). The CDR3 is made up of 13 amino acids. V lost 2 bases and J lost 5, with 10 bases in between. Germline values: CDR1 SEHNR, CDR2 FQNEAQ (reference sequence). CDR3 DNA sequence: TGTGCCAGCAGCTTACCAGGGTACCACGAGCAGTACTTC. This codes for CASSLPGYHEQYF.

This rearrangement joins TRBV27 to TRBJ2-7; 10 positions match TRBD1. The germline V gene encodes CDR1 MNHEY and CDR2 SMNVEV (reference sequence). The V gene end was trimmed by 8 bases and the J gene end by 2 bases; junction bases not matched to a gene: 3. The CDR3 length is 13 residues. CDR3 sequence: CASRTGGPYEQYF. As DNA, the CDR3 is TGTGCCAGCCGGACAGGGGGGCCCTACGAGCAGTACTTC.

This clone was recorded once. V gene TRBV30 combines with J gene TRBJ1-1; weak D call: TRBD1 (5 bases). Trimming removed 1 base from V and 4 bases from J, with 19 bases in between. This CDR3 comprises 16 residues. Germline V gene sequence: CDR1 GTSNPN, CDR2 SVGIG (reference sequence). The CDR3 here is CAWSGCGQGGGTEAFF. In DNA form, the CDR3 reads TGTGCCTGGAGTGGGTGTGGTCAGGGAGGAGGCACTGAAGCTTTCTTT.

The rearrangement links TRBV29-1 to TRBJ2-5, with TRBD2 as a possible D gene (6 bases). In germline, CDR1 is SQVTM, CDR2 ANQGSEA. V lost 7 bases to trimming and J lost 4 bases, with 16 bases between them. The CDR3 runs to 13 residues. The CDR3 loop is CSGRYLAIETQYF. The CDR3 nucleotides read TGCAGCGGGAGATATCTAGCGATAGAGACCCAGTACTTC.

This clone was seen just once. This sequence joins TRBV29-1 and TRBJ2-7; tentatively, D is TRBD1 (6 bases). Trimming removed 4 bases from V and 10 bases from J, with 14 bases in between. Germline V CDR1 and CDR2: SQVTM, ANQGSEA. This CDR3 has 11 residues. This CDR3 is CSVGVVGHQYF. The CDR3 DNA reads as TGCAGCGTTGGCGTGGTGGGACATCAGTACTTC.

This chain uses TRBV6-2 or TRBV6-3 with TRBJ1-5; D is unresolved. Germline V gene lookup returns CDR1 MNHEY and CDR2 SVGEGT. CDR3 size: 17 residues. V lost 0 bases, J lost 4 bases, and 16 bases lay in between. The CDR3 is CASSYSRQHLSNQPQHF. The CDR3 bases are TGTGCCAGCAGTTACTCGAGGCAGCATCTAAGTAATCAGCCCCAGCATTTT.

V usage is TRBV30 and J usage is TRBJ2-1; 16 nucleotides match TRBD2. The V gene's germline CDR1 is GTSNPN and CDR2 SVGIG (reference sequence). CDR3 length: 15 amino acids. Unmatched junction bases numbered 7, after V lost 4 bases and J lost 10 bases. The CDR3 reads CAWKGTSGRAGEQFF. In DNA form, the CDR3 reads TGTGCCTGGAAAGGGACTAGCGGGAGGGCTGGAGAGCAGTTCTTC.

The chain carries TRBV13 and TRBJ2-3; TRBD1 matches at 8 bases. The CDR3 has 17 residues. Trimming took 3 bases from V and 2 from J; bases not matched to a gene: 10. Germline CDR1 PRHDT, CDR2 FYEKMQ (reference sequence). The CDR3 is CASSFLTGTGDTDTQYF. CDR3 DNA sequence: TGTGCCAGCAGCTTTTTAACCGGGACAGGCGACACAGATACGCAGTATTTT.

The chain is built from TRBV5-1 and TRBJ2-3; D is possibly TRBD2 (6 bases). Germline V gene lookup returns CDR1 SGHRS and CDR2 YFSETQ. The CDR3 covers 16 residues. Trimming took off 0 bases at V and 0 bases at J, with 11 bases between the two ends. The CDR3 coding sequence is TGCGCCAGCAGCTTGGCGATAGCGGCCAGCACAGATACGCAGTATTTT. This sequence encodes CASSLAIAASTDTQYF.

The chain joins TRBV9 to TRBJ1-2, with 7 bases aligning to TRBD1. From germline, CDR1 is SGDLS and CDR2 YYNGEE. The trim removed 6 bases at V and 6 bases at J, leaving 5 bases unmatched. The CDR3 extends over 12 amino acids. Here the CDR3 DNA reads TGTGCCAGCAACGACAGGGTAGATGGCTACACCTTC. It specifies CASNDRVDGYTF.

This chain connects TRBV7-9 to TRBJ2-7, with 7 bases fitting TRBD1. With 5 bases clipped from V and 3 bases from J, the junction kept 10 bases outside the gene matches. The length of the CDR3 is 15 residues. Germline V lookup: CDR1 SEHNR, CDR2 FQNEAQ (reference sequence). The chain's CDR3 is CASSNRQGTYYEQYF. CDR3 nucleotides: TGTGCCAGCAGCAACCGACAGGGAACCTACTACGAGCAGTACTTC.

This clone was counted a few times. V gene TRBV9 combines with J gene TRBJ1-3; the D is unclear. CDR3 size: 17 residues. Per the germline V gene, CDR1 is SGDLS and CDR2 is YYNGEE. V dropped 0 bases and J dropped 0 bases, with 13 bases sitting between them. CDR3 nucleotides: TGTGCCAGCAGCGTAGATGGGCAGATCTTCTCTGGAAACACCATATATTTT. This codes for CASSVDGQIFSGNTIYF.

This clone was counted only a few times. J is TRBJ1-3 and V is TRBV3-1 (or the pseudogene TRBV3-2); D remains unclear. CDR3 size: 15 residues. Germline-derived CDR1 and CDR2 are LGHDT and YNNKEL (reference sequence). V shed 0 bases and J shed 6 bases, with 12 bases lying between them. Here the CDR3 reads CASSQDLAPLNTIYF. The DNA for the CDR3 is TGTGCCAGCAGCCAAGATCTGGCCCCTTTAAACACCATATATTTT.

V is TRBV6-4 and J is TRBJ2-5, with 8 positions matching TRBD1. Germline CDR1 and CDR2: MRHNA and SNTAGT. The V gene end was trimmed by 5 bases and the J gene end by 2 bases; junction bases not matched to a gene: 1. The length of the CDR3 is 13 residues. Written as DNA, the CDR3 is TGTGCCAGCAGTAACAGGGGGCAAGAGACCCAGTACTTC. Translating gives CASSNRGQETQYF.

V gene TRBV6-2 or TRBV6-3 combines with J gene TRBJ2-7, with D perhaps TRBD2 (5 bases). Germline loops: CDR1 MNHEY, CDR2 SVGEGT. This CDR3 has 12 amino acids. The V end lost 2 bases, the J end lost 4 bases, and 6 bases lay between the germline ends. CDR3 DNA sequence: TGTGCCAGCAGTTACCGGGAATACGAGCAGTACTTC. Its protein is CASSYREYEQYF.